A few counts support the clone carrying this T cell receptor (beta chain). The CDR3 length is 14 residues. Trimming shortened V by 0 bases and J by 6 bases, and 11 bases separated the two germline ends. Germline CDR1 and CDR2: SEHNR and FQNEAQ (reference sequence). The source of the sample is a study of blood T cell repertoires in COVID-19. Study summary: The samples span acute and convalescent COVID-19 from the United States, Italy and Spain. Nucleic acid was either cDNA or gDNA, and it came from T cells, B-cell-depleted T cells, or PBMCs.

Authors' processing steps: How many nucleated cells were present was estimated from reference gene primer amplification. Here immunoSEQ multiplex PCR was the method, and the copy in TCRdb shows in-frame clones only, minus some. D and trimming were read from the DNA, whereas the V and J calls and clone size are those reported in that table. The table includes roughly 150,000 clones, more than 75% detected once. The sample was peripheral blood. This clonotype originated in a man in his 60s with acute or convalescent COVID-19. The chain couples TRBV7-9 to TRBJ2-5; D is undetermined. CDR3 bases: TGTGCCAGCAGCTTAGCGGTCGGGTTGCAGACCCAGTACTTC. It is translated as CASSLAVGLQTQYF.